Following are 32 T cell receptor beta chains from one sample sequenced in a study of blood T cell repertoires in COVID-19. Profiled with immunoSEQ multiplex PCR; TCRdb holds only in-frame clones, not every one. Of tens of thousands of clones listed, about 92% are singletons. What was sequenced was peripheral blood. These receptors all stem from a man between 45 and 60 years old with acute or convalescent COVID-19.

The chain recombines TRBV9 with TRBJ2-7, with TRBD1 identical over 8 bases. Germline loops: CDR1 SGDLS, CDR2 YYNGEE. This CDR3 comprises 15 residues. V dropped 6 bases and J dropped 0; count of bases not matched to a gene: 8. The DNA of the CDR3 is TGTGCCAGCAACAACCGGGACAGGAGCTCCTACGAGCAGTACGTC. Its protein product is CASNNRDRSSYEQYV.

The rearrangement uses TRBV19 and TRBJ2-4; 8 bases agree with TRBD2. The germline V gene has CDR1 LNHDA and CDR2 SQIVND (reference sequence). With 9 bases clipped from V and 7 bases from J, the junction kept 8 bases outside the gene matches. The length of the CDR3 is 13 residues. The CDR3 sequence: CARPRGAGNIQYF. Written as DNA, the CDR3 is TGTGCCAGACCGCGGGGGGCGGGGAACATTCAGTACTTC.

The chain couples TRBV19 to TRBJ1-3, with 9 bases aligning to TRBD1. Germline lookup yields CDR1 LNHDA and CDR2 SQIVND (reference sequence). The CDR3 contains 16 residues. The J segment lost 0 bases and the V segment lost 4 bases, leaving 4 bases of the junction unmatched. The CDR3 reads CASSTGQGRSGNTIYF. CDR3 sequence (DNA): TGTGCCAGTAGTACGGGACAGGGACGCTCTGGAAACACCATATATTTT.

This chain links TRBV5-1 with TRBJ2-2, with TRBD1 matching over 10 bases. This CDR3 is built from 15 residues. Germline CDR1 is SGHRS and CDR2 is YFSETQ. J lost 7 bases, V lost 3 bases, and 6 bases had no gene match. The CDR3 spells CASSWGQGINGELFF. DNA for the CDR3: TGCGCCAGCAGCTGGGGACAGGGGATTAACGGGGAGCTGTTTTTT.

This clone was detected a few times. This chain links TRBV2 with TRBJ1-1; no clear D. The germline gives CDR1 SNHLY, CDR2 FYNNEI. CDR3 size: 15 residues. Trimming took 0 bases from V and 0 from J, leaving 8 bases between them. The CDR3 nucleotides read TGTGCCAGCAGTGAAGCGCGACTCCTGAACACTGAAGCTTTCTTT. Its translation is CASSEARLLNTEAFF. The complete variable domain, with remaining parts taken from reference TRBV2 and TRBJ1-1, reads EPEVTQTPSHQVTQMGQEVILRCVPISNHLYFYWYRQILGQKVEFLVSFYNNEISEKSEIFDDQFSVERPDGSNFTLKIRSTKLEDSAMYFCASSEARLLNTEAFFGQGTRLTVV.

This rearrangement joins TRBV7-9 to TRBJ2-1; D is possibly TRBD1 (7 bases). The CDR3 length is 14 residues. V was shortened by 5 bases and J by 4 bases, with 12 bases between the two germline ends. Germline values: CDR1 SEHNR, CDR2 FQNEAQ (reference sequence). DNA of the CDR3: TGTGCCAGCAGCCGCGGGACAGATTACAATGAGCAGTTCTTC. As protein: CASSRGTDYNEQFF.

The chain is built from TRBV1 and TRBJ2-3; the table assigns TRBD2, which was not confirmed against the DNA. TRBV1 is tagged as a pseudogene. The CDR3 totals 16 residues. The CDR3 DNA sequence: TGCACCAGCAGCCTCCTGACTAGCGGGTACACAGATACGCAGTATTTT. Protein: CTSSLLTSGYTDTQYF.

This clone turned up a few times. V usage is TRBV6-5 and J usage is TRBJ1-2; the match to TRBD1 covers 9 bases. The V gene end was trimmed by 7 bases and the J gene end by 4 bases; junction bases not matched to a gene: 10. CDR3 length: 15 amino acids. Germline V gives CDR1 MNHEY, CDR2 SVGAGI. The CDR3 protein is CASTPGTGIIYGYTF. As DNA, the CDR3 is TGTGCCAGCACTCCCGGGACAGGGATTATCTATGGCTACACCTTC.

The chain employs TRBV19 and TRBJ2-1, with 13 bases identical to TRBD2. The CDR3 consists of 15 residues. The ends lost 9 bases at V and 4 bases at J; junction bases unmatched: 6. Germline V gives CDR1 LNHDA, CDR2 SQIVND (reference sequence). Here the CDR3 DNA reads TGTGCCAGCGGGACTAGCGGGGAAATATACAATGAGCAGTTCTTC. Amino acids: CASGTSGEIYNEQFF.

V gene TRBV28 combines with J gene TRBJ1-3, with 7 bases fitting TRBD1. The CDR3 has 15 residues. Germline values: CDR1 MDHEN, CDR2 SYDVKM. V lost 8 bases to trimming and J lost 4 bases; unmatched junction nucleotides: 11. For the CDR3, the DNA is TGTGCCAGCGCCCCCGCAGGGGGATCGGGAAACACCATATATTTT. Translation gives CASAPAGGSGNTIYF.

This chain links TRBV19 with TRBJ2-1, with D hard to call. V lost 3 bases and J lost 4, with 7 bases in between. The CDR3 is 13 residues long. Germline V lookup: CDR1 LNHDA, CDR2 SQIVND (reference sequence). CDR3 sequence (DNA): TGTGCCAGTAGTATCTTTAGTTACAATGAGCAGTTCTTC. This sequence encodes CASSIFSYNEQFF.

The CDR3 reads CSASVSRGAFF. In DNA, the CDR3 is TGCAGTGCTTCGGTCTCCAGGGGAGCTTTCTTT. This rearrangement joins TRBV20-1 to TRBJ1-1; maybe TRBD1 (6 bases). V lost 5 bases to trimming and J lost 10 bases, with 14 bases between them. Germline V gene sequence: CDR1 DFQATT, CDR2 SNEGSKA (reference sequence). The CDR3 has 11 residues.

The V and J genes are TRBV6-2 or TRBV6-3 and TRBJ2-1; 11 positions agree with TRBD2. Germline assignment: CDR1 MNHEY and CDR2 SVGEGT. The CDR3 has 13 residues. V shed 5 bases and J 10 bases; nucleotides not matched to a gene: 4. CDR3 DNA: TGTGCCAGCAGTCGCCCTAGCGGGGGGGAGCAGTTCTTC. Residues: CASSRPSGGEQFF.

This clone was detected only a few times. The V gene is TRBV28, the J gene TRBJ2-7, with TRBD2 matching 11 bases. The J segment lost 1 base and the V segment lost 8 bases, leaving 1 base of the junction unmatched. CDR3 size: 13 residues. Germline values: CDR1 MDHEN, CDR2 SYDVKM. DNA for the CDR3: TGTGCCAGCGGGACTAGCGGATCCTACGAGCAGTACGTC. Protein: CASGTSGSYEQYV.

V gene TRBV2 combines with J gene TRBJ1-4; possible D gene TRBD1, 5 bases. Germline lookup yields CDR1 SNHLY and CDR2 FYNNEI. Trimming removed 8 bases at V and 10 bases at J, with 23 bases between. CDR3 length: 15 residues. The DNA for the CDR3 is TGTGCCAGCCTGGAATATAAGGACATTTATGGAAAACTGTTTTTT. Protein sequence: CASLEYKDIYGKLFF.

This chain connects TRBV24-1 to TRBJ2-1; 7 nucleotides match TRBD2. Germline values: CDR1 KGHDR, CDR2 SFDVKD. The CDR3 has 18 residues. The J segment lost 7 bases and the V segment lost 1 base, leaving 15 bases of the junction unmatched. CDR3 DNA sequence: TGTGCCACCAGTGATTTTGGCAGGGAGGGGACTACGGCGAATGAGCAGTTCTTC. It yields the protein CATSDFGREGTTANEQFF.

CDR3 nucleotide sequence: TGTGCCACCAGTGACTTTAACAGGGGGCCCAACTCCTATAATTCACCCCTCCACTTT. Protein product: CATSDFNRGPNSYNSPLHF. This chain uses TRBV24-1 with TRBJ1-6, with 9 positions matching TRBD1. The germline V gene has CDR1 KGHDR and CDR2 SFDVKD. The CDR3 extends over 19 amino acids. V shed 4 bases and J 0 bases; nucleotides not matched to a gene: 9.

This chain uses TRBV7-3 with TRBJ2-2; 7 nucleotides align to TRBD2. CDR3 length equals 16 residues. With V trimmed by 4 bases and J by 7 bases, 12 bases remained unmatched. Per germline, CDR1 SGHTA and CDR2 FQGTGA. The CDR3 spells CASSSLSAGVGGELFF. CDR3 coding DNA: TGTGCCAGCAGCTCCCTTTCGGCGGGGGTTGGCGGGGAGCTGTTTTTT.

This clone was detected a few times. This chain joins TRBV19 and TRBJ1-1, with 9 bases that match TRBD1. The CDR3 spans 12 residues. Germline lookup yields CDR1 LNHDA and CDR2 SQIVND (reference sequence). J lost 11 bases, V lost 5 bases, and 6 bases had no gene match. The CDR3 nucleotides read TGTGCCAGTAGTTCGGGACAGGGAGCGGCTTTCTTT. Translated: CASSSGQGAAFF.

The CDR3 DNA is TGTGCCAGCAGTCGACAGGGGAATGAGCAGTTCTTC. Its translation is CASSRQGNEQFF. The chain is built from TRBV12-3 or TRBV12-4 and TRBJ2-1; TRBD1 matches at 8 bases. The CDR3 contains 12 residues. The J segment lost 7 bases and the V segment lost 5 bases, leaving 1 base of the junction unmatched.

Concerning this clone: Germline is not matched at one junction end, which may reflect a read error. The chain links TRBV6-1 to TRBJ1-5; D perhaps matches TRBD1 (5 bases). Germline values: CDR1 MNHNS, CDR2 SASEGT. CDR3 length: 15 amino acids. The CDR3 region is CASREGQISNQPQHF. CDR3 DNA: TGTGCCAGCAGGGAAGGACAAATTAGCAATCAGCCCCAGCATTTT.

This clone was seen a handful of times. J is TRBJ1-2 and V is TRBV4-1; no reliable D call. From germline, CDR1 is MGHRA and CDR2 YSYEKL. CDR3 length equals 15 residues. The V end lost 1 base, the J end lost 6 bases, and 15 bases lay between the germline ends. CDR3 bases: TGCGCCAGCAGCCAAGGCCCGGAGCTTTTCGATGGCTACACCTTC. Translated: CASSQGPELFDGYTF.

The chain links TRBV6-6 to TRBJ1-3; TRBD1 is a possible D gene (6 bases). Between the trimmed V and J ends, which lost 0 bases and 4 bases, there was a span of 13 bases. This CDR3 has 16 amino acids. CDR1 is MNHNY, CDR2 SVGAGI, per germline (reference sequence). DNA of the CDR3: TGTGCCAGCAGTTACTCTAATAGGGGGTACGGAAACACCATATATTTT. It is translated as CASSYSNRGYGNTIYF.

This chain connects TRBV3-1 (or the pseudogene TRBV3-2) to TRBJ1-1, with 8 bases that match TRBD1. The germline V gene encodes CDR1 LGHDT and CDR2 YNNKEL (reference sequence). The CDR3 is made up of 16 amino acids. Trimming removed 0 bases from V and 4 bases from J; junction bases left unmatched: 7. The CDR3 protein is CASSQDYSGGGTEAFF. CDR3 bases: TGTGCCAGCAGCCAAGATTACTCAGGGGGCGGCACTGAAGCTTTCTTT.

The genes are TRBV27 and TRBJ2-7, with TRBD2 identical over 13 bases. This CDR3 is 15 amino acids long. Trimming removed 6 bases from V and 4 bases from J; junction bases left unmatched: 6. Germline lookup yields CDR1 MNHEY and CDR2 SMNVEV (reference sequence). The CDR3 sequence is CASSQGTSGVYEQYF. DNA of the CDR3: TGTGCCAGCAGCCAAGGGACTAGCGGGGTATACGAGCAGTACTTC.

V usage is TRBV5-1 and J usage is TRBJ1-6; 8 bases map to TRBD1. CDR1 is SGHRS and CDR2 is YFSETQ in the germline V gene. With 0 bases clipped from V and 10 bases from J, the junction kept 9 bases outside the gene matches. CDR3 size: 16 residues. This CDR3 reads CASSLDRDRIGSPLHF. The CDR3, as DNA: TGCGCCAGCAGCTTGGATCGGGACAGGATAGGATCACCCCTCCACTTT.

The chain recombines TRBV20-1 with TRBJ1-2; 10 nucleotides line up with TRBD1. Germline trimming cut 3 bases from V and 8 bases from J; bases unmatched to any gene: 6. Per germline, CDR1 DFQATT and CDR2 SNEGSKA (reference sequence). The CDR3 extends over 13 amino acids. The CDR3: CSASLGTGVGYTF. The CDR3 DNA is TGCAGTGCTAGTCTCGGGACAGGGGTCGGCTACACCTTC.

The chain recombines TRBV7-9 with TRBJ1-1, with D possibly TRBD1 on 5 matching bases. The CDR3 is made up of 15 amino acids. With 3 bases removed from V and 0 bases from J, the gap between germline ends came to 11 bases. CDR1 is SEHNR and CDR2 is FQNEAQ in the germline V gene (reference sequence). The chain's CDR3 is CASSLTQGMNTEAFF. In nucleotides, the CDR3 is TGTGCCAGCAGCTTGACCCAGGGCATGAACACTGAAGCTTTCTTT.

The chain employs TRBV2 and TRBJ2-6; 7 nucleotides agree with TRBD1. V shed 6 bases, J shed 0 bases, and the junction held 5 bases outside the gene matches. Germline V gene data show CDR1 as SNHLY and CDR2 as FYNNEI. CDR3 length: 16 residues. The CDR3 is CASRGTAFSGANVLTF. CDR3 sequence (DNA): TGTGCCAGCAGGGGGACAGCCTTCTCTGGGGCCAACGTCCTGACTTTC.

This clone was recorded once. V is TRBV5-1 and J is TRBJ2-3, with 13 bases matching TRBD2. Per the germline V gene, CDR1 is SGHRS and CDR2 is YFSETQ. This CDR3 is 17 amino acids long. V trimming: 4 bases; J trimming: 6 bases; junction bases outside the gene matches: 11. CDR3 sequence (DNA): TGCGCCAGCAGCCCGGGACTAGCGGGAATGCAACACGATACGCAGTATTTT. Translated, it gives CASSPGLAGMQHDTQYF.

CDR3 sequence (DNA): TGTGCCAGCAGCTTTGGACTAGCGGGAGTCAATGAGCAGTTCTTC. The encoded protein is CASSFGLAGVNEQFF. The J gene is TRBJ2-1, the V gene TRBV7-3; 13 positions match TRBD2. Germline lookup yields CDR1 SGHTA and CDR2 FQGTGA. V shed 3 bases and J 6 bases; nucleotides not matched to a gene: 2. This CDR3 comprises 15 residues.

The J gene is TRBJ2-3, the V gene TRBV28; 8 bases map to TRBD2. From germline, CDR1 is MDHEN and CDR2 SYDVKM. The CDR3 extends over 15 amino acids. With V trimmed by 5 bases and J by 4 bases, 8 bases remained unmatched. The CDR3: CASSPPGGPPDTQYF. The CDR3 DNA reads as TGTGCCAGCAGTCCTCCGGGAGGGCCCCCAGATACGCAGTATTTT.